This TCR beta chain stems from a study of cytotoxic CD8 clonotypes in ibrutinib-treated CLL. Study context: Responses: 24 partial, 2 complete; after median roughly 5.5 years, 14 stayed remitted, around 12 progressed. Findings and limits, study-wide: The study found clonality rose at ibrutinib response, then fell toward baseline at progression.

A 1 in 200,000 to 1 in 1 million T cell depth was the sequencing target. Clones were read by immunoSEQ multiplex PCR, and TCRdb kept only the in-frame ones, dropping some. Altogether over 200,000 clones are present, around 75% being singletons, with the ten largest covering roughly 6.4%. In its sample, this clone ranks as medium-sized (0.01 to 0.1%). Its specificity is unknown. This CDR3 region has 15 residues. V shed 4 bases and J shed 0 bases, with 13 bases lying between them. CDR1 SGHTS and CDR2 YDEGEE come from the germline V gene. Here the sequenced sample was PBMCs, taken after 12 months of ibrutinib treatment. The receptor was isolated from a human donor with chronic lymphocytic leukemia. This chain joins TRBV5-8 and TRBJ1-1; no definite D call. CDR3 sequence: CASSVNSLLNTEAFF. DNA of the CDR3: TGTGCCAGCAGCGTAAACAGCCTCCTGAACACTGAAGCTTTCTTT.